What follows is one T cell receptor (beta chain) and its context. Its antigen is currently unknown. Processing released intraepithelial and lamina propria lymphocytes from the graft tissue. Data came from immunoSEQ multiplex PCR; TCRdb stores just in-frame clones and leaves some out. Of some 15,000 clones in the sample, approximately 82% were seen once. The data derive from a study of graft-versus-host responses after intestinal transplantation. Whole-study results and caveats: In recipient marrow, GvH clones were found, and some appeared first in ileum or blood.

The TCR was taken from a human patient who received an intestinal transplant, so some T cells may come from the graft donor. The material was ileum tissue, obtained 17 days after transplant.

The CDR3: CASSEVTNTDTQYF. The DNA of the CDR3 is TGTGCCAGCAGTGAAGTCACTAACACAGATACGCAGTATTTT. The chain recombines TRBV6-1 with TRBJ2-3; D ambiguous. Trimming took 1 base from V and 2 from J, leaving 7 bases between them. The germline V gene has CDR1 MNHNS and CDR2 SASEGT. CDR3 length: 14 residues.